This entry features one T cell receptor (beta chain) sequence. This CDR3 has 17 residues. Germline lookup yields CDR1 SGDLS and CDR2 YYNGEE. Germline trimming cut 2 bases from V and 1 base from J; bases unmatched to any gene: 9. This sample stems from a study of Ad26.COV2.S vaccination and SARS-CoV-2 variants. Produced via immunoSEQ multiplex PCR; TCRdb's table is partial and in-frame only. The profile shows 400,000 to 500,000 clones, roughly 88% of them singletons. Treatment: some 19 received Ad26.COV2.S at low or high dose, single or two shots; 5 received placebo; per-sample allocation not given. Day 63 following the first vaccine or placebo injection was when the samples were taken. As its vector, the vaccine had Ad26, which expressed Wuhan-strain SARS-CoV-2 spike.

The clonotype was recovered from a person between 18 and 65 years old who received the Ad26.COV2.S COVID-19 vaccine or a placebo. V is TRBV9 and J is TRBJ2-5; TRBD1 aligns across 9 bases. The material sequenced was peripheral blood, taken in a trial of Ad26.COV2.S vaccine versus placebo. The CDR3, as DNA: TGTGCCAGCAGCGTTCACAGGGGGCGGATGGGCCAAGAGACCCAGTACTTC. Amino acids: CASSVHRGRMGQETQYF.